The T cell receptor beta chain under discussion was sequenced for a study of cytomegalovirus exposure and HLA in healthy donors. Across the whole study: Previous work identified around 120 million unique TCR beta sequences from around 200 million T cells.

Primers for the PCR totalled 60 Vbeta and 13 Jbeta. The protocol was immunoSEQ multiplex PCR, while the TCRdb copy is restricted to in-frame clones and leaves out a portion. The repertoire includes approximately 120,000 clones, roughly 82% of them detected once, and roughly 13% sits in the top ten. The CDR3 consists of 17 residues. V lost 7 bases and J lost 0, with 16 bases in between. Germline lookup yields CDR1 MDHEN and CDR2 SYDVKM. Specimen: PBMCs. This TCR was sampled from a woman in her 40s in good health and CMV-seropositive. V and J are TRBV28 and TRBJ2-6; D possibly corresponds to TRBD2 (5 bases). The CDR3 spells CASILTWRPSGANVLTF. The CDR3 DNA follows: TGTGCCAGCATCCTTACGTGGAGGCCCTCTGGGGCCAACGTCCTGACTTTC.